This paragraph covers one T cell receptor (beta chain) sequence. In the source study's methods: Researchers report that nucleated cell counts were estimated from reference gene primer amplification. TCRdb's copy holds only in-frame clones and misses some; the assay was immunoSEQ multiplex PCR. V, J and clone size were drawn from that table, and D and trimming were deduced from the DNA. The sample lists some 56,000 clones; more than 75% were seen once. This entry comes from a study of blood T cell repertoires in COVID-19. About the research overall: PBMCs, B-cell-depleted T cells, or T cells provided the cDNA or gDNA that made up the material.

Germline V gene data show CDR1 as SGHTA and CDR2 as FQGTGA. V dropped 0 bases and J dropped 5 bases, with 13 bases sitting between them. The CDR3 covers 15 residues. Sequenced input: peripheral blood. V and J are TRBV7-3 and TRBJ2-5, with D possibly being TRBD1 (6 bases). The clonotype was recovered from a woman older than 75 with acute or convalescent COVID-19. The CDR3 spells CASSLTGTSGETQYF. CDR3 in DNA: TGTGCCAGCAGCTTAACGGGGACAAGTGGGGAGACCCAGTACTTC.